This TCR beta chain was captured in a study of human T cells and chemical hapten exposure. Study results and limitations: PT1 expanded TCR counts and patch test score correlated positively.

The library tagged individual cDNA molecules with unique molecular identifiers. From the RACE reads, TCRdb called clonotypes with MiXCR, one entry per CDR3 protein. This sample yields more than 250,000 distinct CDR3 sequences, of which about 7.7% are seen a single time; approximately 1.2% belongs to the top ten. V gave up 4 bases and J gave up 4 bases, with 10 bases separating them. Germline V gene data show CDR1 as SQVTM and CDR2 as ANQGSEA. The CDR3 is made up of 12 amino acids. In regard to this clonotype: What it recognizes is unknown.

The time point was: pre-sensitization, week 0. Described treatment: therapeutic diphenylcyclopropenone sensitization with weekly scalp DPC. The authors' total RNA extraction used unfractionated whole blood. The input for sequencing was whole blood, taken in connection with sensitization to the hapten diphenylcyclopropenone (DPC). This clonotype was sampled from a man aged 18 to 30 with alopecia areata. Some clones in this sample may be carry-over from other donors' samples. J is TRBJ1-1 and V is TRBV29-1; a possible D gene is TRBD1 (6 bases). CDR3 residues: CSVVWGLTEAFF. The CDR3 nucleotides read TGCAGCGTTGTTTGGGGGCTCACTGAAGCTTTCTTT.